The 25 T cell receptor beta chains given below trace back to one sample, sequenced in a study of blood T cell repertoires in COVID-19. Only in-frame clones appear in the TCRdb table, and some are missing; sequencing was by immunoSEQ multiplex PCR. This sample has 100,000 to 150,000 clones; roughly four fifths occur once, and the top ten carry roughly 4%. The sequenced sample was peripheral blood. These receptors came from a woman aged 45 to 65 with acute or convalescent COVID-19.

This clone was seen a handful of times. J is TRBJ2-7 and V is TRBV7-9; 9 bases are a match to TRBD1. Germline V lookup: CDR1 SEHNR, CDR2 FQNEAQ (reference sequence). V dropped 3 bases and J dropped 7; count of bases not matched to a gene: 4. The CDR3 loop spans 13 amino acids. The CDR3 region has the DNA TGTGCCAGCAGCTTGGGACAGGGACGGGAGCAGTACTTC. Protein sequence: CASSLGQGREQYF.

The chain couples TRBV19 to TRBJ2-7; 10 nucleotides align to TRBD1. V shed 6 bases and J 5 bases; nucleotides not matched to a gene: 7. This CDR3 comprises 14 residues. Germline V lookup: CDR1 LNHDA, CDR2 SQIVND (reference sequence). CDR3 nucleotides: TGTGCCAGTAGCCCCGCCGGGACAGGGGACGAGCAGTACTTC. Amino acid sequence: CASSPAGTGDEQYF.

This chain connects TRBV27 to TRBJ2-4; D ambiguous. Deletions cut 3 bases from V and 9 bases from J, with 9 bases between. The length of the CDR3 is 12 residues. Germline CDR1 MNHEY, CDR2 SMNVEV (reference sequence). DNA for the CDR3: TGTGCCAGCAGTTTGATCGGTGGCATTCAGTACTTC. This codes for CASSLIGGIQYF.

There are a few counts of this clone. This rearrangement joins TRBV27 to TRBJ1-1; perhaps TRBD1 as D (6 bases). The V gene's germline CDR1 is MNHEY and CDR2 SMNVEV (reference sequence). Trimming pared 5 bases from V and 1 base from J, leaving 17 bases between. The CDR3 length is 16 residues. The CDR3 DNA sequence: TGTGCCAGCAGTCCCCAATGGGGGCGGGCGAACACTGAAGCTTTCTTT. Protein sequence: CASSPQWGRANTEAFF.

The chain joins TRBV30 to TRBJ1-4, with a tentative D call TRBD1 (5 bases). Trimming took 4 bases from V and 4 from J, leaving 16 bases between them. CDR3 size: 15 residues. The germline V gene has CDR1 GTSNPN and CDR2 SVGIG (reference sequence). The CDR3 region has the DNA TGTGCCTGGACCAGTACCCGGGACTTTAATGAAAAACTGTTTTTT. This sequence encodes CAWTSTRDFNEKLFF.

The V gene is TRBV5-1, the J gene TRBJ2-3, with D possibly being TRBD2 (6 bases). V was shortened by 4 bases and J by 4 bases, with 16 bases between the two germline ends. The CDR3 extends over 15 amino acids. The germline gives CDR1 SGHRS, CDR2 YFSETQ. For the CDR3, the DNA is TGCGCCAGCAGCCCAGACTTGCCGGGAGCAGATACGCAGTATTTT. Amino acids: CASSPDLPGADTQYF.

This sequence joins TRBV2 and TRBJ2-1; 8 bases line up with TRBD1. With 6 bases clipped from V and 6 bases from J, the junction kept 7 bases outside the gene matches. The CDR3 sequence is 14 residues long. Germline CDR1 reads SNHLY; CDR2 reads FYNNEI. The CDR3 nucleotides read TGTGCCAGCAGCTGGACAGGGACGGTCAATGAGCAGTTCTTC. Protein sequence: CASSWTGTVNEQFF.

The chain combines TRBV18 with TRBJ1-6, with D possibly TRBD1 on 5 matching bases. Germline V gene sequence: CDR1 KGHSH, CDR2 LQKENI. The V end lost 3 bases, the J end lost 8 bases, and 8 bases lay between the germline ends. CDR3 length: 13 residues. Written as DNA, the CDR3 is TGTGCCAGCTCACCCCCGGGGGATTCACCCCTCCACTTT. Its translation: CASSPPGDSPLHF.

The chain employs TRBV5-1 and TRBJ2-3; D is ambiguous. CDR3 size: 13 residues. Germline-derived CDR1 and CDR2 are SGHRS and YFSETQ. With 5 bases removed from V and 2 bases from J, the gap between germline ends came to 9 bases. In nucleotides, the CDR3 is TGCGCCAGCAGTTTATTCCCCACAGATACGCAGTATTTT. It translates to CASSLFPTDTQYF. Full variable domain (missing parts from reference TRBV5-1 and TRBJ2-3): KAGVTQTPRYLIKTRGQQVTLSCSPISGHRSVSWYQQTPGQGLQFLFEYFSETQRNKGNFPGRFSGRQFSNSRSEMNVSTLELGDSALYLCASSLFPTDTQYFGPGTRLTVL.

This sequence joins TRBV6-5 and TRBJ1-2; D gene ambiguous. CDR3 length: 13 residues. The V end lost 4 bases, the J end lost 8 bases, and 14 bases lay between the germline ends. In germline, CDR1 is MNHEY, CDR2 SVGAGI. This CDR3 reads CASSLTSLEGYTF. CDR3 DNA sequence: TGTGCCAGCAGTTTGACGTCCCTAGAGGGCTACACCTTC.

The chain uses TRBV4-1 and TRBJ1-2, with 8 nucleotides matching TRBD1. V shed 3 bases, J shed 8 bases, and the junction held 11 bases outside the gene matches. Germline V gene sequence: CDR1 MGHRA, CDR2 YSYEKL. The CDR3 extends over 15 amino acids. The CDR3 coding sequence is TGCGCCAGCAGCCACGGGACAGGCCAACCCGAGGGCTACACCTTC. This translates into CASSHGTGQPEGYTF.

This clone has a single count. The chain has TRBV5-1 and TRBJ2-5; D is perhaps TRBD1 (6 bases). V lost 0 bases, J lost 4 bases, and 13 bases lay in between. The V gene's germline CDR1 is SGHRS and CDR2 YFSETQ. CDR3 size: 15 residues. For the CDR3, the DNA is TGCGCCAGCAGCTTGGGGGTGGGGGCCGGAGAGACCCAGTACTTC. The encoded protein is CASSLGVGAGETQYF.

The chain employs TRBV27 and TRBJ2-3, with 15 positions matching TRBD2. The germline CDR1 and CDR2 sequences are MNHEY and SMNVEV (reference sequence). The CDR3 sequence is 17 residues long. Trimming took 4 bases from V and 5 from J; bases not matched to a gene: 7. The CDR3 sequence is CASSSRTSGGAEDTQYF. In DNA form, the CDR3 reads TGTGCCAGCAGTTCGCGGACTAGCGGGGGGGCCGAAGATACGCAGTATTTT.

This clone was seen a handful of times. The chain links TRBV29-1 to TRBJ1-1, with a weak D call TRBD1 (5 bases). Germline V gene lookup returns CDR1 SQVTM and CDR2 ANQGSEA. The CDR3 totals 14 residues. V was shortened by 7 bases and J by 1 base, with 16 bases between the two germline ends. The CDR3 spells CSARRGHQNTEAFF. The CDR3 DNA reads TGCAGCGCCCGCCGTGGACACCAGAACACTGAAGCTTTCTTT. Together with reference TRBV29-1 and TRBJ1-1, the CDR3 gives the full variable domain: SAVISQKPSRDICQRGTSLTIQCQVDSQVTMMFWYRQQPGQSLTLIATANQGSEATYESGFVIDKFPISRPNLTFSTLTVSNMSPEDSSIYLCSARRGHQNTEAFFGQGTRLTVV.

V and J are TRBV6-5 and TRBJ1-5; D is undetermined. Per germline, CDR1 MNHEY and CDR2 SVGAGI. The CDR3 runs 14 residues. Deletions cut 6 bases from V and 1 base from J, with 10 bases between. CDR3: CASRPLGSNQPQHF. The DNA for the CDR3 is TGTGCCAGCAGACCCCTGGGCAGCAATCAGCCCCAGCATTTT.

CDR3 nucleotide sequence: TGTGCCAGCAGCCATGGCAGGGGGCAGGGGAATGAGCAGTTCTTC. Its protein is CASSHGRGQGNEQFF. This chain uses TRBV3-1 (or the pseudogene TRBV3-2) with TRBJ2-1, with TRBD1 matching over 8 bases. V was clipped by 3 bases and J by 7 bases; unmatched bases: 8. This CDR3 contains 15 residues. Germline V gives CDR1 LGHDT, CDR2 YNNKEL (reference sequence).

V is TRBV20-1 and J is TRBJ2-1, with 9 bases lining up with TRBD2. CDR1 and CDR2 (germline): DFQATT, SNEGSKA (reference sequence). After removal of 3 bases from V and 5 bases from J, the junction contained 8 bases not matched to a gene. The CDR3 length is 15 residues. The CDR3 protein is CSASSASGEDNEQFF. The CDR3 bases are TGCAGTGCTAGTTCGGCTAGCGGGGAAGACAATGAGCAGTTCTTC.

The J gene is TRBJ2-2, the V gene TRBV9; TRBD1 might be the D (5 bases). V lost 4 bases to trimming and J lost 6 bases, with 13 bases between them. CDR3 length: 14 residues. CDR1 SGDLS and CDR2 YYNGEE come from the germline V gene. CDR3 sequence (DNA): TGTGCCAGCAGCTCTCAACAGGTTCCCGGGGAGCTGTTTTTT. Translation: CASSSQQVPGELFF.

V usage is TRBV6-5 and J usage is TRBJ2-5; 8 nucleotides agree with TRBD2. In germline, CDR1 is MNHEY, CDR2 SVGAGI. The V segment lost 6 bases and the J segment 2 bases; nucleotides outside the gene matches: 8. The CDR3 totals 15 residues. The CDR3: CASSPPGGRQETQYF. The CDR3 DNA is TGTGCCAGCAGCCCCCCGGGGGGGAGGCAAGAGACCCAGTACTTC.

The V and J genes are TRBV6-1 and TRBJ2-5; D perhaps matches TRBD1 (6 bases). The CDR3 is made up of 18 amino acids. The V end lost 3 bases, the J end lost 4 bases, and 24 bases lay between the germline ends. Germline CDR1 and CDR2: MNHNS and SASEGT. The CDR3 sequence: CASSDLRSQGPETETQYF. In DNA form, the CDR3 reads TGTGCCAGCAGTGATCTCCGGAGTCAGGGGCCTGAGACAGAGACCCAGTACTTC.

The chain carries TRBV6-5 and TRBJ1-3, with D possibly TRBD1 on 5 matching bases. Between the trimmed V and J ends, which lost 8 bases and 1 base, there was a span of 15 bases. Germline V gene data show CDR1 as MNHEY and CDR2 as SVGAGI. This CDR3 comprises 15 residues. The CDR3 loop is CASRKSGGSGNTIYF. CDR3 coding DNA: TGTGCCAGCCGAAAATCGGGGGGTTCTGGAAACACCATATATTTT.

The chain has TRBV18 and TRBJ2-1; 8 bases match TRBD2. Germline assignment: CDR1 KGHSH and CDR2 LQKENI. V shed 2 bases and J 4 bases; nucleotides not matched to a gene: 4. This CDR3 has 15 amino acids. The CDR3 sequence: CASSPGQREYNEQFF. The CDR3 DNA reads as TGTGCCAGCTCACCAGGTCAGCGGGAGTACAATGAGCAGTTCTTC.

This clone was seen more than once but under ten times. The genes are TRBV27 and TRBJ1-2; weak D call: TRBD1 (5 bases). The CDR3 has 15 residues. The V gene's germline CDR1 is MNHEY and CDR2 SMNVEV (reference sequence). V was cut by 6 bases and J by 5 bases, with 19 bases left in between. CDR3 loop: CASRLTGTEGYGYTF. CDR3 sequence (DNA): TGTGCCAGCAGACTCACCGGGACGGAGGGTTATGGCTACACCTTC.

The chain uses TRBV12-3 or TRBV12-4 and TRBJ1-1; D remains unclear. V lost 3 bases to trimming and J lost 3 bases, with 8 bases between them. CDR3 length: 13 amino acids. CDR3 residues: CASSLAGYTEAFF. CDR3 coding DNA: TGTGCCAGCAGTTTGGCGGGATACACTGAAGCTTTCTTT.

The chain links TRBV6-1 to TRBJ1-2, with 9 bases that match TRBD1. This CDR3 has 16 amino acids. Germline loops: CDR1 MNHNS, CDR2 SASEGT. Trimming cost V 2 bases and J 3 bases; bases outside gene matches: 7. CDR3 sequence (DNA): TGTGCCAGCAGTGAACCCCGGACAGGGGACGACTATGGCTACACCTTC. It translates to CASSEPRTGDDYGYTF.